Below are 25 T cell receptor beta chains sequenced from a single sample in a study of tumor-infiltrating lymphocytes in primary liver carcinoma. Germline DNA was also extracted, and blood RNA was taken from unsorted whole blood. Researchers generated TCR beta cDNA from about 460 ng of total RNA, relying on a constant-region primer. Three nested multiplex PCR rounds of slightly modified ARM-PCR generated TCR beta libraries. The opening two PCR rounds, nine to eleven cycles each, paired TRBV1-TRBV30 forward primers with a C-beta reverse primer. TCRdb analysed the multiplex PCR reads with MiXCR anew, one entry per CDR3 protein. Of approximately 330,000 distinct CDR3 sequences listed, less than 75% are singletons. Sequencing was carried out using peripheral blood. These TCRs come from a man aged 40-49 years with primary liver carcinoma and hepatitis B virus infection.

The table lists this clonotype with many counts. The chain is built from TRBV6-1 and TRBJ2-1, with D uncertain. Germline values: CDR1 MNHNS, CDR2 SASEGT. V gave up 1 base and J gave up 2 bases, with 12 bases separating them. The CDR3 totals 16 residues. CDR3 in amino acids: CASSEVDGPPYNEQFF. The CDR3 bases are TGTGCCAGCAGTGAAGTTGATGGACCCCCCTACAATGAGCAGTTCTTC.

Points on this clonotype: One junction end does not reproduce the germline sequence, and a read error may be involved. The chain couples TRBV12-5 to TRBJ2-1; D gene ambiguous. Germline V gene lookup returns CDR1 LGHNT and CDR2 FRNRAP. CDR3 length: 11 residues. CDR3 DNA: TGTGCTACTGGTTTAAACAATGAGCAGTTCTTC. Translated, it gives CATGLNNEQFF.

On this clonotype itself: A much larger clone lies a single base off, so this may be a read error. The chain combines TRBV6-1 with TRBJ2-6, with D unclear. This CDR3 contains 14 residues. V was clipped by 9 bases and J by 1 base, with 10 bases between them. Germline CDR1 reads MNHNS; CDR2 reads SASEGT. The CDR3 DNA is TGTGCCAGAACGGGTTCATCTGGGGCCAACGTCCTGACTTTC. Translation gives CARTGSSGANVLTF.

This clonotype was detected ten times or more. This chain joins TRBV11-2 and TRBJ2-7, with 16 bases fitting TRBD2. Germline V gene sequence: CDR1 SGHAT, CDR2 FQNNGV. The CDR3 covers 19 residues. With 5 bases clipped from V and 1 base from J, the junction kept 11 bases outside the gene matches. CDR3 sequence (DNA): TGTGCCAGCAGCCCCGGCGGGACTAGCGGGAGGGCCTTGTCCTACGAGCAGTACTTC. As protein: CASSPGGTSGRALSYEQYF.

Turning to this clonotype: Just one base apart from a much larger clone, this may be a read error. The CDR3 sequence: CAISDRTGTEVFF. CDR3 sequence (DNA): TGTGCCATCAGTGATAGGACGGGGACTGAAGTTTTCTTT. This chain connects TRBV10-3 to TRBJ1-1; D is perhaps TRBD1 (5 bases). This CDR3 comprises 13 residues. Germline V lookup: CDR1 ENHRY, CDR2 SYGVKD.

This clonotype was picked up many times. The rearrangement links TRBV6-1 to TRBJ2-1; 9 bases match TRBD2. Germline V gene data show CDR1 as MNHNS and CDR2 as SASEGT. Germline trimming cut 4 bases from V and 2 bases from J; bases unmatched to any gene: 3. The CDR3 totals 15 residues. The CDR3 coding sequence is TGTGCCAGCAGTGGGGTAGCGGGGGCCTACAATGAGCAGTTCTTC. This codes for CASSGVAGAYNEQFF.

To note about this clonotype: At one boundary the junction diverges from the germline segment, which might be a read error. The chain combines TRBV11-2 with TRBJ2-7, with D uncertain. This CDR3 contains 14 residues. Germline-derived CDR1 and CDR2 are SGHAT and FQNNGV. The CDR3 region has the DNA TGTCACAGCAGCTTGATCCTGGGCAGCTACAAGCAGTACTTC. It translates to CHSSLILGSYKQYF. Looking up the rest from reference TRBV11-2 and TRBJ2-7 gives the full variable domain: EAGVAQSPRYKIIEKRQSVAFWCNPISGHATLYWYQQILGQGPKLLIQFQNNGVVDDSQLPKDRFSAERLKGVDSTLKIQPAKLEDSAVYLCHSSLILGSYKQYFGPGTRLTVT.

About this clonotype: This clone may be a read error of a much larger clone one base away. The chain links TRBV6-5 to TRBJ1-2; D is ambiguous. This CDR3 contains 15 residues. Between the trimmed V and J ends, which lost 1 base and 3 bases, there was a span of 12 bases. Looked up from germline, CDR1 is MNHEY and CDR2 is SVGAGI. The CDR3 coding sequence is TGTGCCAGCAGTTACTGGAGGGCCGCCCACTATGGCTACACCTTC. Translated: CASSYWRAAHYGYTF.

This clonotype was recorded once. The chain uses TRBV7-9 and TRBJ2-3; 8 positions match TRBD1. From germline, CDR1 is SEHNR and CDR2 FQNEAQ (reference sequence). With 3 bases clipped from V and 3 bases from J, the junction kept 5 bases outside the gene matches. There are 15 residues in the CDR3. The CDR3 DNA follows: TGTGCCAGCAGCTTGGGACAGGCTTGGACAGATACGCAGTATTTT. Its translation is CASSLGQAWTDTQYF.

The V gene is TRBV5-5, the J gene TRBJ2-7, with 11 bases that match TRBD1. CDR1 and CDR2 (germline): SGHKS, YYEKEE (reference sequence). The CDR3 has 16 amino acids. V shed 0 bases and J 3 bases; nucleotides not matched to a gene: 5. This CDR3 reads CASSLVGGTGGYEQYF. DNA for the CDR3: TGTGCCAGCAGCTTGGTCGGGGGGACAGGGGGCTACGAGCAGTACTTC.

About this clonotype itself: A much bigger clone sits one base away, suggesting this may be a read error. CDR3 nucleotide sequence: TGTGCCAGCAGCCCCCTACTAGCGGGAGGGCCGAATGAGCGGTTCTTC. Translation: CASSPLLAGGPNERFF. The V gene is TRBV14, the J gene TRBJ2-1, with TRBD2 identical over 13 bases. The V gene's germline CDR1 is SGHDN and CDR2 FVKESK. This CDR3 is built from 16 residues.

This clonotype was observed at least ten times. The rearrangement uses TRBV6-5 and TRBJ2-6, with a weak D call TRBD1 (5 bases). Germline CDR1 and CDR2: MNHEY and SVGAGI. The ends were cut back, 6 bases at V and 2 bases at J, with 14 bases in the middle. This CDR3 is 16 amino acids long. CDR3 residues: CASSPRAGPGANVLTF. The CDR3 DNA reads TGTGCCAGCAGCCCCAGGGCTGGGCCTGGGGCCAACGTCCTGACTTTC.

Concerning this clonotype: Being one base from a much bigger clone, this may be a read error. The rearrangement links TRBV4-2 to TRBJ2-6; D call uncertain. This CDR3 has 18 amino acids. Germline assignment: CDR1 LGHNA and CDR2 YNFKEQ. Written as DNA, the CDR3 is TGTGCCAGCAGCCAAGACCCCTCCAGCATCTCTGGGTCCAACGTCCTGACTTTC. Its translation is CASSQDPSSISGSNVLTF.

Remarks on this clonotype: This may stem from a read error, because a much larger clone lies one nucleotide away. The rearrangement joins TRBV6-5 to TRBJ2-7; 13 positions match TRBD2. The CDR3 has 16 residues. J gave up 2 bases and V 2 bases, and 3 bases lay outside the gene matches. CDR1 and CDR2 (germline): MNHEY, SVGAGI. The CDR3 DNA reads as TGTGCCAGCAGTTACAGGACTAGCGGGAGCACCTACGAGCAGTACTTC. Translating gives CASSYRTSGSTYEQYF.

This clonotype was counted a single time. At one of its ends the junction is not consistent with the germline gene, which may arise from a read error. The rearrangement uses TRBV6-6 and TRBJ2-6; tentatively, D is TRBD1 (6 bases). CDR1 is MNHNY and CDR2 is SVGAGI in the germline V gene (reference sequence). CDR3 size: 15 residues. CDR3 sequence reads: CASSVQGSGANVLSF. CDR3 DNA sequence: TGTGCTAGCAGTGTACAGGGCTCTGGGGCCAACGTCCTGAGTTTC.

Concerning this clonotype: A read error may explain this, as a much larger clone is one base away. A read error is likely, as this CDR3 ends without the conserved phenylalanine or tryptophan. The genes are TRBV6-6 and TRBJ2-7; 8 bases match TRBD2. The CDR3 covers 16 residues. Trimming at V came to 1 base and at J to 6 bases, leaving 11 bases not matched to a gene. Per germline, CDR1 MNHNY and CDR2 SVGAGI (reference sequence). In DNA, the CDR3 is TGTGCCAGCAGTTACTTGGCTAGCGGGCGAAGGCCCGAGCAGTACTAC. Amino acid sequence: CASSYLASGRRPEQYY.

This clonotype came up many times. The chain employs TRBV11-1 and TRBJ2-7; TRBD1 might be the D (6 bases). The CDR3 length is 15 residues. V lost 5 bases to trimming and J lost 0 bases, with 14 bases between them. The germline gives CDR1 SGHAT, CDR2 FQDESV (reference sequence). The CDR3 spells CASSPEGTPSYEQYF. The DNA for the CDR3 is TGTGCCAGCAGCCCAGAAGGGACACCCTCCTACGAGCAGTACTTC.

Of note for this clonotype: Since a much larger clone is just one base distant, this may be a read error. The V and J genes are TRBV10-3 and TRBJ1-2; maybe TRBD1 (5 bases). The germline V and J ends were trimmed by 3 bases and 10 bases, with 21 bases remaining between them. CDR1 is ENHRY and CDR2 is SYGVKD in the germline V gene. The CDR3 is 15 residues long. The CDR3 DNA reads TGTGCCATCAGTGACCCTGTTCAGGGAACCGGCGCCTACACCTTC. Amino acid sequence: CAISDPVQGTGAYTF.

Regarding this clonotype: A read error may account for a junction end that differs from germline. V usage is TRBV11-2 and J usage is TRBJ2-1; D remains ambiguous. Germline loops: CDR1 SGHAT, CDR2 FQNNGV. There are 19 residues in the CDR3. CDR3 in DNA: TGTGCCAGTAGCTTCCACGTCGCCGGCAAGCCTATATCCTACAATGAGCACTTCTTC. Translation: CASSFHVAGKPISYNEHFF. Full variable domain (remainder filled in from reference TRBV11-2 and TRBJ2-1): EAGVAQSPRYKIIEKRQSVAFWCNPISGHATLYWYQQILGQGPKLLIQFQNNGVVDDSQLPKDRFSAERLKGVDSTLKIQPAKLEDSAVYLCASSFHVAGKPISYNEHFFGPGTRLTVL.

This clonotype was seen ten or more times. DNA of the CDR3: TGTGCCAGCAGTTTAGGGCGGGGGTACAATGAGCAGTTCTTC. Translation gives CASSLGRGYNEQFF. V usage is TRBV12-3 or TRBV12-4 and J usage is TRBJ2-1; the match to TRBD2 covers 7 bases. The V segment lost 1 base and the J segment 4 bases; nucleotides outside the gene matches: 1. This CDR3 has 14 amino acids.

This clonotype has only a few counts. A much larger clone is a single base away; this may be a read error. The V and J genes are TRBV6-1 and TRBJ2-7; no clear D. This CDR3 is built from 12 residues. The V end lost 9 bases, the J end lost 7 bases, and 16 bases lay between the germline ends. Germline V gene sequence: CDR1 MNHNS, CDR2 SASEGT. DNA for the CDR3: TGTGCCAGGAGTAATACAAATGGTGAGCAGTACTTC. Its protein product is CARSNTNGEQYF.

This clonotype was seen a few times. The chain employs TRBV10-3 and TRBJ2-7, with D possibly being TRBD2 (5 bases). The CDR3 is 15 residues long. Trimming stripped 3 bases from V and 9 bases from J, with 21 bases between. Germline V gene data show CDR1 as ENHRY and CDR2 as SYGVKD. The CDR3 DNA reads as TGTGCCATCAGTGAAACGGGATCAGCTATACGTGGGCAGTACTTC. This gives the protein CAISETGSAIRGQYF.

In this sample, this clonotype turned up a few times. J is TRBJ2-7 and V is TRBV28; possibly TRBD1 or TRBD2 for D (5 bases each). The CDR3 covers 12 residues. CDR1 MDHEN and CDR2 SYDVKM come from the germline V gene. V was cut by 3 bases and J by 6 bases, with 9 bases left in between. The CDR3 is CASSFRGSEQYF. The DNA of the CDR3 is TGTGCCAGCAGTTTTCGGGGCAGCGAGCAGTACTTC.

The V gene is TRBV13, the J gene TRBJ2-5; D is undetermined. Trimming took 0 bases from V and 4 from J, leaving 9 bases between them. From germline, CDR1 is PRHDT and CDR2 FYEKMQ (reference sequence). The CDR3 contains 14 residues. In DNA form, the CDR3 reads TGTGCCAGCAGCTTAGGGGTGCGAGGAGAGACCCAGTACTTC. Translation gives CASSLGVRGETQYF.

V usage is TRBV7-9 and J usage is TRBJ1-3, with D hard to call. Germline CDR1 reads SEHNR; CDR2 reads FQNEAQ (reference sequence). The V end lost 5 bases, the J end lost 0 bases, and 17 bases lay between the germline ends. There are 17 residues in the CDR3. This CDR3 reads CASSIPQSPRSGNTIYF. In DNA, the CDR3 is TGTGCCAGCAGCATCCCTCAGAGTCCGCGCTCTGGAAACACCATATATTTT.